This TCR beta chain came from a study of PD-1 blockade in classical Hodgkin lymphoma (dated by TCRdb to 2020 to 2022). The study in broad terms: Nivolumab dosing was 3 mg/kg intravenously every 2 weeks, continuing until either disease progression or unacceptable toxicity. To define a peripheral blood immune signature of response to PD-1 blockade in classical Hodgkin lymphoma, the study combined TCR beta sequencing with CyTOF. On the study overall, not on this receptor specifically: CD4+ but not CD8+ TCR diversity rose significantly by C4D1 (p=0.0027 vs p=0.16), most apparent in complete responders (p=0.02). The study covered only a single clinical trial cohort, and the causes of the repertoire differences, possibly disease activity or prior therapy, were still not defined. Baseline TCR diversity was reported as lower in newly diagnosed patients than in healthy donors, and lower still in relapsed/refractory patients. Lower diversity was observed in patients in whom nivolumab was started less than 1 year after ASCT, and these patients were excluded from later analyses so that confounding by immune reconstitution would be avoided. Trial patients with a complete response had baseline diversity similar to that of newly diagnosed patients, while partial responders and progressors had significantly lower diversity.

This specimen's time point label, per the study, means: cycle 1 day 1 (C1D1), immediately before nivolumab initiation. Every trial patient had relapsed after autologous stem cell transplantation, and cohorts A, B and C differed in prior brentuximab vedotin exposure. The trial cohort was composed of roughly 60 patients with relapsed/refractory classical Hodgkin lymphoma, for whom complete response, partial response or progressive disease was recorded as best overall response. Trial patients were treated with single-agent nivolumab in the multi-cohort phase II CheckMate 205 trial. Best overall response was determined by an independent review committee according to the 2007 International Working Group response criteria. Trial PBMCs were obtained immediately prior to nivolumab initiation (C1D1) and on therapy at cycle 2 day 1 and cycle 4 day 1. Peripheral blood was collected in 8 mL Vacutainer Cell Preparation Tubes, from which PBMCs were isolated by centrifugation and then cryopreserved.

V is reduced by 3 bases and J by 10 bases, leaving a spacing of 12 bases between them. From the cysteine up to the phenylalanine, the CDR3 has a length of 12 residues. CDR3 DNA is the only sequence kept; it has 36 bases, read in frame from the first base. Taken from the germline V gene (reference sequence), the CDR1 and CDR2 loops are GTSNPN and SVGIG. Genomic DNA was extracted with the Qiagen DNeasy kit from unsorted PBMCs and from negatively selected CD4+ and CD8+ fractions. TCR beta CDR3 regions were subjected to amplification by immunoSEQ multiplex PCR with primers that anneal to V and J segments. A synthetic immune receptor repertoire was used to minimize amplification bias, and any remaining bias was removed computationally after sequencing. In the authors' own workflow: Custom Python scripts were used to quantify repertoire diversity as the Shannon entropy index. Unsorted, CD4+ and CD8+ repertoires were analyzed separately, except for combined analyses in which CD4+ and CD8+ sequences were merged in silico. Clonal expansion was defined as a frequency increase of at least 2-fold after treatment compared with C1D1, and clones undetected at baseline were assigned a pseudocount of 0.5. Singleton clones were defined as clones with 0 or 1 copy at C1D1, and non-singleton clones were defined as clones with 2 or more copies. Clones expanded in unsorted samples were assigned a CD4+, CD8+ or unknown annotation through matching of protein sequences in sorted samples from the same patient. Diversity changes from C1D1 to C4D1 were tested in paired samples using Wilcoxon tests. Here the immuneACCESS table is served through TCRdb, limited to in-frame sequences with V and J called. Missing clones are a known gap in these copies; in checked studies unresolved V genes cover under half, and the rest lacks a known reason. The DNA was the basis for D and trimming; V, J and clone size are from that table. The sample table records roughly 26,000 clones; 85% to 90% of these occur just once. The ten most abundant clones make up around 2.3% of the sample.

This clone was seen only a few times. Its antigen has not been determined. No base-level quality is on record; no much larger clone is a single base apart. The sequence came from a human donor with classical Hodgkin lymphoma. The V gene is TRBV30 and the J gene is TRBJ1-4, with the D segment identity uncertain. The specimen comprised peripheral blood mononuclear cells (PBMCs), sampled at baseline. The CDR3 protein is CAWSQNGGKLFF. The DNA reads TGTGCCTGGAGCCAGAACGGCGGAAAACTGTTTTTT.